The 22 T cell receptor beta chains in this list originate from one sample, sequenced in a study of blood T cells in healthy people across ages. Together with a sample-barcoded 5' primer, a J-beta primer mix was included in a second PCR lasting about 6 to 11 cycles. TCRdb recomputed calls from the 5' RACE reads with MiXCR, one row per CDR3 protein. This table holds 1.5 million to 2 million distinct CDR3 sequences, about 35% found once. Sequencing was performed on blood. The receptor set was obtained from a woman in her twenties or thirties in good health.

In the case of this clonotype: This may be a read error, as it is one base from a much larger clone. The chain couples TRBV7-2 to TRBJ2-1; 8 bases match TRBD2. Germline V gene sequence: CDR1 SGHTA, CDR2 FQGNSA. The CDR3 has 15 amino acids. V lost 5 bases and J lost 6; bases outside the gene matches: 9. The CDR3 DNA is TGTACCAGCAGCCGGAAGACCGGGACTAGCAATGAGCAGTTCTTC. This translates into CTSSRKTGTSNEQFF.

CDR3 bases: TGTGCCAGCAGGGTGGTGCTAGCGGGAGGGGATAAGCAGTTCTTC. It specifies CASRVVLAGGDKQFF. The V gene is TRBV25-1, the J gene TRBJ2-1; TRBD2 agrees at 12 bases. The CDR3 runs to 15 residues. V gave up 6 bases and J gave up 11 bases; unmatched junction bases: 11. The germline CDR1 and CDR2 sequences are MGHDK and SYGVNS.

This sequence joins TRBV28 and TRBJ1-4, with 9 bases matching TRBD1. Trimming removed 8 bases from V and 2 bases from J; junction bases left unmatched: 9. The CDR3 runs 16 residues. Looked up from germline, CDR1 is MDHEN and CDR2 is SYDVKM. CDR3 DNA sequence: TGTGCCAGCGGGGACAGGGACCCCCGGACTAATGAAAAACTGTTTTTT. Encoded protein: CASGDRDPRTNEKLFF.

The chain combines TRBV7-9 with TRBJ2-7; TRBD2 might be the D (5 bases). TRBJ2-5 matches the DNA end more closely, so the J call is doubtful. Germline V gene lookup returns CDR1 SEHNR and CDR2 FQNEAQ (reference sequence). CDR3 size: 14 residues. The CDR3 region is CASSHGEGRETQYF. The CDR3, as DNA: TGTGCCAGCAGCCACGGCGAGGGCCGGGAGACCCAGTACTTC.

This clonotype was detected only once. At one end, the junction sequence differs from germline, possibly due to a read error. The chain combines TRBV27 with TRBJ2-7; D possibly corresponds to TRBD2 (6 bases). Germline V CDR1 and CDR2: MNHEY, SMNVEV (reference sequence). CDR3 size: 15 residues. In nucleotides, the CDR3 is TGTGCCGGCAGTTTATCCGGCGGGGCTGCATACGAGCAGTACTTC. This sequence encodes CAGSLSGGAAYEQYF.

This clonotype came up a few times. The chain uses TRBV3-1 and TRBJ2-3; no clear D. This CDR3 is 14 amino acids long. Germline CDR1 is LGHDT and CDR2 is YNNKEL (reference sequence). Deletions cut 4 bases from V and 5 bases from J, with 13 bases between. The DNA of the CDR3 is TGTGCCAGCAGCCCCACAGCCAGTGGAGATACGCAGTATTTT. Protein product: CASSPTASGDTQYF.

This clonotype was detected only a few times. The CDR3, as DNA: TGTGCCAGCAGCCAATATAACTGGGGCAGGGACTATGGCTACACCTTC. This gives the protein CASSQYNWGRDYGYTF. The V gene is TRBV7-9, the J gene TRBJ1-2; D is possibly TRBD1 (5 bases). The CDR3 covers 16 residues. Germline V gene data show CDR1 as SEHNR and CDR2 as FQNEAQ (reference sequence). V was cut by 5 bases and J by 3 bases, with 19 bases left in between.

The chain employs TRBV27 and TRBJ2-7, with TRBD2 identical over 13 bases. There are 15 residues in the CDR3. The germline V gene encodes CDR1 MNHEY and CDR2 SMNVEV (reference sequence). The J segment lost 2 bases and the V segment lost 5 bases, leaving 3 bases of the junction unmatched. The DNA for the CDR3 is TGTGCCAGCAGTACGACTAGCGGGGGGACCTACGAGCAGTACTTC. Amino acids: CASSTTSGGTYEQYF.

This sequence joins TRBV7-3 and TRBJ2-1; TRBD2 aligns across 8 bases. Germline values: CDR1 SGHTA, CDR2 FQGTGA. J lost 3 bases, V lost 6 bases, and 7 bases had no gene match. This CDR3 has 15 amino acids. CDR3 DNA sequence: TGTGCCAGCAGTCCCGGGGGGGCGTACTACAATGAGCAGTTCTTC. Translation: CASSPGGAYYNEQFF.

The CDR3 bases are TGTGCCAGCAGTGAAACCGGGACAGTCACCTACGAGCAGTACTTC. Encoded protein: CASSETGTVTYEQYF. The chain links TRBV2 to TRBJ2-7; 7 bases are shared with TRBD1. The CDR3 runs to 15 residues. CDR1 is SNHLY and CDR2 is FYNNEI in the germline V gene. The trim removed 2 bases at V and 2 bases at J, leaving 6 bases unmatched.

This chain uses TRBV12-3 or TRBV12-4 with TRBJ2-2, with D unclear. This CDR3 is 13 amino acids long. Between the trimmed V and J ends, which lost 1 base and 8 bases, there was a span of 8 bases. The CDR3 sequence is CASSLGFGGELFF. CDR3 sequence (DNA): TGTGCCAGCAGTTTAGGCTTTGGGGGGGAGCTGTTTTTT.

This clonotype came up a few times. V is TRBV28 and J is TRBJ1-6; D may be TRBD1 (6 bases). CDR1 MDHEN and CDR2 SYDVKM come from the germline V gene. The length of the CDR3 is 15 residues. With 5 bases removed from V and 10 bases from J, the gap between germline ends came to 18 bases. In DNA form, the CDR3 reads TGTGCCAGCAGTGATGCTACAGGGTTTAGGTCACCCCTCCACTTT. Translation: CASSDATGFRSPLHF.

The rearrangement uses TRBV2 and TRBJ1-5; D ambiguous. The CDR3 totals 12 residues. CDR1 and CDR2 (germline): SNHLY, FYNNEI. V lost 3 bases and J lost 7, with 7 bases in between. The CDR3 sequence is CASSEGKQPQHF. The CDR3 nucleotides are TGTGCCAGCAGTGAGGGGAAACAGCCCCAGCATTTT.

The rearrangement joins TRBV27 to TRBJ2-2; 7 bases line up with TRBD1. This CDR3 is 15 amino acids long. Germline V gene sequence: CDR1 MNHEY, CDR2 SMNVEV (reference sequence). V dropped 0 bases and J dropped 7; count of bases not matched to a gene: 5. CDR3 sequence reads: CASSLSGTVGGELFF. CDR3 bases: TGTGCCAGCAGTTTATCTGGGACAGTTGGCGGGGAGCTGTTTTTT.

This chain connects TRBV20-1 to TRBJ2-7; 7 bases are shared with TRBD1. Trimming removed 6 bases from V and 5 bases from J; junction bases left unmatched: 10. The CDR3 runs 13 residues. CDR1 DFQATT and CDR2 SNEGSKA come from the germline V gene (reference sequence). The CDR3 coding sequence is TGCAGTGCAGAACAGGGGAAGGGTAACGAGCAGTACTTC. It is translated as CSAEQGKGNEQYF.

This clonotype was picked up many times. The CDR3 sequence is CASSLVGGAYEQYF. The CDR3 DNA follows: TGTGCCAGCAGCTTAGTGGGGGGAGCCTACGAGCAGTACTTC. This sequence joins TRBV7-9 and TRBJ2-7, with a tentative D call TRBD2 (6 bases). This CDR3 has 14 amino acids. The ends were cut back, 1 base at V and 2 bases at J, with 9 bases in the middle. CDR1 and CDR2 from the germline V gene are SEHNR and FQNEAQ (reference sequence).

This chain links TRBV21-1 with TRBJ2-6. TRBV21-1 is termed a pseudogene. The CDR3 is 17 amino acids. The chain's CDR3 is CASSSGRNPSGANVLTF. CDR3 sequence (DNA): TGTGCCAGCAGCAGCGGACGGAATCCATCTGGGGCCAACGTCCTGACTTTC.

Details on this clonotype: The junction and the germline gene differ at one end; a read error may be behind it. The chain is built from TRBV11-2 and TRBJ2-3; D might be TRBD2 (6 bases). This CDR3 region has 17 residues. CDR1 and CDR2 from the germline V gene are SGHAT and FQNNGV. For the CDR3, the DNA is TGTGCCGGCAGTCCTGGGGCGGGACCCAAGGTTTCAGATACGCAGTATTTT. This sequence encodes CAGSPGAGPKVSDTQYF.

The rearrangement joins TRBV4-1 to TRBJ2-1; weak D call: TRBD1 (6 bases). Germline CDR1 reads MGHRA; CDR2 reads YSYEKL. The V and J ends lost 0 bases and 4 bases respectively, with 10 bases between them. The CDR3 contains 15 residues. CDR3 protein: CASSQEDRAYNEQFF. CDR3 DNA sequence: TGCGCCAGCAGCCAAGAGGACAGAGCATACAATGAGCAGTTCTTC.

This clonotype showed up just a few times. The rearrangement uses TRBV15 and TRBJ2-1; D gene uncertain. V lost 0 bases and J lost 8, with 14 bases in between. Germline CDR1 LNHNV, CDR2 YYDKDF (reference sequence). The CDR3 runs 15 residues. The CDR3 DNA is TGTGCCACCAGCAGAGAGTACGGCCGGCCGGATGAGCAGTTCTTC. It is translated as CATSREYGRPDEQFF.

The V call is TRBV6-5, the J call TRBJ1-3, with TRBD1 as a possible D gene (5 bases). V lost 4 bases, J lost 0 bases, and 10 bases lay in between. CDR1 is MNHEY, CDR2 SVGAGI, per germline. This CDR3 is built from 15 residues. The CDR3 sequence is CASSLRGPSGNTIYF. DNA of the CDR3: TGTGCCAGCAGTTTGAGGGGACCCTCTGGAAACACCATATATTTT.

This clonotype was observed a few times. The rearrangement links TRBV6-7 to TRBJ2-6, with 9 nucleotides matching TRBD1. Being an ORF, TRBV6-7 has a function that is uncertain. The CDR3 spans 18 residues. The V segment lost 7 bases and the J segment 1 base; nucleotides outside the gene matches: 11. The CDR3 DNA reads as TGTGCCAGCACCCCTGGGGACAGGGCCTCTTCTGGGGCCAACGTCCTGACTTTC. This encodes CASTPGDRASSGANVLTF.